Listed below are T cell receptor beta chains from one sample, sequenced in a study of cytomegalovirus exposure and HLA in healthy donors. Clones were sequenced by immunoSEQ multiplex PCR, and TCRdb holds only the in-frame ones, with some missing. Among roughly 300,000 clones listed, roughly 90% were seen once. Sequences were obtained from PBMCs. The source is a woman under 30 in good health and CMV-seronegative. The CDR3 runs from the conserved cysteine through the conserved F or W. D genes are given only for firm matches. Not every row has a clone size; where given, it reads once, few, many or a size class.

v_gene	j_gene	abundance	len	d_gene	CDR3aa
TRBV2	TRBJ1-2	-	12	-	CASRNLAHGYTF
TRBV15	TRBJ2-7	few	15	TRBD1	CATSRDLGDSGEQYF
TRBV5-1	TRBJ2-1	-	15	TRBD2	CASSLVLAGVNEQFF
TRBV7-2	TRBJ1-5	-	15	-	CASSLFLGSNQPQHF
TRBV6-5	TRBJ2-5	-	14	TRBD2	CASSKSWGGETQYF
TRBV11-2	TRBJ2-1	-	15	TRBD1	CASSPQGQSYNEQFF
TRBV2	TRBJ2-5	-	15	TRBD2	CASRATSGLQETQYF
TRBV5-4	TRBJ1-1	-	14	-	CASSLTGQGRGAFF
TRBV7-9	TRBJ2-7	-	15	TRBD1	CASGLKDRSSYEQYF
TRBV27	TRBJ2-7	-	16	-	CASSLWASPSSYEQYF
TRBV7-3	TRBJ2-7	-	15	TRBD2	CASSLLAGDHYEQYF
TRBV18	TRBJ1-2	-	12	-	CASSPEQVGYTF
TRBV25-1	TRBJ2-1	-	17	-	CASSESGDSRSYNEQFF
TRBV6-5	TRBJ1-4	-	14	-	CASSLQSSNEKLFF
TRBV6-5	TRBJ2-7	-	14	TRBD2	CASAPRGGRYEQYF
TRBV6-5	TRBJ2-7	-	13	TRBD2	CASSGGLAYEQYF
TRBV6-8	TRBJ2-1	-	17	TRBD2	CASSPTGTSGFYNEQFF
TRBV7-3	TRBJ2-1	few	11	-	CASSQFGEQFF
TRBV5-8	TRBJ1-2	few	10	-	CASSLGGKHF
TRBV27	TRBJ2-1	-	13	-	CASSLRGYNEQFF
TRBV5-1	TRBJ2-3	once	14	TRBD2	CASKREGPTDTQYF
TRBV27	TRBJ2-1	-	17	-	CASSPAFRADYYNEQFF
TRBV19	TRBJ1-5	-	17	TRBD1	CASTAGTGIVGNQPQHF
TRBV11-2	TRBJ1-2	-	15	TRBD1	CASSPRTGGNYGYTF
TRBV28	TRBJ2-1	-	16	-	CASSSPGPSSYNEQFF
TRBV5-6	TRBJ2-7	-	14	-	CASDKYGSTYEQYF
TRBV5-6	TRBJ1-2	-	13	-	CASSFQGSGGYTF
TRBV5-4	TRBJ2-5	-	12	TRBD2	CASSTTSVTQYF
TRBV28	TRBJ2-3	-	15	TRBD2	CATSISGRDTDTQYF
TRBV6-1	TRBJ2-5	-	15	TRBD1	CASYEGQTHVGTQYF
TRBV11-3	TRBJ2-1	-	12	-	CASSSGNNEQFF
TRBV4-2	TRBJ1-2	once	15	TRBD1	CASSPRDRELYGYTF
TRBV25-1	TRBJ1-6	few	14	TRBD1	CASSVRTGGMALHF
TRBV15	TRBJ1-5	-	15	-	CATSRDPRGNQPQHF
TRBV9	TRBJ1-2	-	10	-	CASSSYGYTF
TRBV7-2	TRBJ1-2	-	14	-	CASSPQGGGNGYTF
TRBV1	TRBJ2-5	once	11	-	CTSSHSEAQYF
TRBV6-6	TRBJ1-1	-	13	-	CASSYLSNTEAFF
TRBV2	TRBJ2-2	-	16	-	CASSDVQGANTGELFF
TRBV19	TRBJ2-1	-	21	TRBD2	CASSIDAPRLLAGSSYNEQFF
TRBV5-1	TRBJ2-3	-	15	-	CASSLRSDSTDTQYF
TRBV5-6	TRBJ1-1	-	12	-	CASIRSNTEAFF
TRBV28	TRBJ2-7	once	15	-	CASPPSGQGKGEQYF
TRBV6-6	TRBJ2-1	many	15	-	CASSPLEGEYNEQFF
TRBV6-6	TRBJ2-7	-	11	-	CASSTGIEQYF
TRBV21-1	TRBJ1-1	-	14	-	CASSNVQWNTEAFF
TRBV2	TRBJ1-1	-	16	TRBD1	CASSEWDRVVSTEAFF
TRBV18	TRBJ1-1	-	13	-	CASSTVRGPEAFF
TRBV19	TRBJ1-1	-	15	-	CASSANTGSRAEAFF
TRBV25-1	TRBJ2-7	once	13	-	CASSELGSYEQYF
TRBV11-2	TRBJ2-5	-	13	TRBD1	CASSPRDRETQYF
TRBV7-8	TRBJ2-7	-	18	TRBD2	CASSSRGLAGGTIYEQYF
TRBV2	TRBJ1-1	-	13	-	CASRRQKKTEAFF
TRBV25-1	TRBJ1-1	-	16	-	CASSGGALHSNTEAFF
TRBV4-1	TRBJ2-1	-	15	TRBD1	CASSQHGQGADEQFF